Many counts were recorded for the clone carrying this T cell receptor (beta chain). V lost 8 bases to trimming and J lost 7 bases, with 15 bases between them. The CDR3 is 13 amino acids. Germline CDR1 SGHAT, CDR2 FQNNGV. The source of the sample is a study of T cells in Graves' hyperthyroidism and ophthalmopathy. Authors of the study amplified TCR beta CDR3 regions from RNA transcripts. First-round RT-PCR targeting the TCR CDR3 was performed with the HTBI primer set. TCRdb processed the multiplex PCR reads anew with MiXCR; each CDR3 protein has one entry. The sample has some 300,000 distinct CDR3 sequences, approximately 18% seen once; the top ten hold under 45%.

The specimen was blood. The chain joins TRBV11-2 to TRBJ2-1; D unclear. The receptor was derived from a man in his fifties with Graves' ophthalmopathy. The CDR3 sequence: CASSLNARNEQFF. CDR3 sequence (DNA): TGTGCCAGCTCCCTCAATGCGAGAAATGAGCAGTTCTTC. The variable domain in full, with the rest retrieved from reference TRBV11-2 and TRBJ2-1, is EAGVAQSPRYKIIEKRQSVAFWCNPISGHATLYWYQQILGQGPKLLIQFQNNGVVDDSQLPKDRFSAERLKGVDSTLKIQPAKLEDSAVYLCASSLNARNEQFFGPGTRLTVL.